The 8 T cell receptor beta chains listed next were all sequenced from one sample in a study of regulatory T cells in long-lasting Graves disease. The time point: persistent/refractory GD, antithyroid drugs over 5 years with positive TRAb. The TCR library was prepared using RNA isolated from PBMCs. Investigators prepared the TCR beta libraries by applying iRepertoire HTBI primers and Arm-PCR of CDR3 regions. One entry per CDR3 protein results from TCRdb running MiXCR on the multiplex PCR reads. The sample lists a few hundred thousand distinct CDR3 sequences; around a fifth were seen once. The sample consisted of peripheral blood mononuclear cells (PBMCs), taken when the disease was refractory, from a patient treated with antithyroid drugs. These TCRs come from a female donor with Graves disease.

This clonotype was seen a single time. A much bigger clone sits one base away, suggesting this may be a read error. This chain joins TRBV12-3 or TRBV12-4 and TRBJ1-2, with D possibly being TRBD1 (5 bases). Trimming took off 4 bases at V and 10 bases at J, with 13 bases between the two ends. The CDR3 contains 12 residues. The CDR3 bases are TGTGCCAGCAGTTCAGGGTTTGCTGACTACACCTTC. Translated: CASSSGFADYTF.

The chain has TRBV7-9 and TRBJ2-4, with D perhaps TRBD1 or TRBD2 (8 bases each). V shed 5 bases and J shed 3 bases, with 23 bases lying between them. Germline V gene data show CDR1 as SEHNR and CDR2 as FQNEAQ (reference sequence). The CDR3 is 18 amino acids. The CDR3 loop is CASSPDRGNSGIKNIQYF. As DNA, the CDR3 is TGTGCCAGCAGCCCCGACAGGGGAAATAGCGGGATCAAAAACATTCAGTACTTC.

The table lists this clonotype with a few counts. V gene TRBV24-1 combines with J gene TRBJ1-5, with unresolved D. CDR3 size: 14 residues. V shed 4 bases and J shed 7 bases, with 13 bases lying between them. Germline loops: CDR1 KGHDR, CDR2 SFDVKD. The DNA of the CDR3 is TGTGCCACCAGTGACCAGGACCAATTACAGCCCCAGCATTTT. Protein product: CATSDQDQLQPQHF.

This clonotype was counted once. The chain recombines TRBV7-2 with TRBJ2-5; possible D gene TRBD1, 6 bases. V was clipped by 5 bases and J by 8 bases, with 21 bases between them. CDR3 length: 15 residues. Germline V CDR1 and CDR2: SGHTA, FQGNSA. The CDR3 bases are TGTGCCAGCAGCACCCATTTGGTGGGGGCAGGTACCCAGTACTTC. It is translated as CASSTHLVGAGTQYF.

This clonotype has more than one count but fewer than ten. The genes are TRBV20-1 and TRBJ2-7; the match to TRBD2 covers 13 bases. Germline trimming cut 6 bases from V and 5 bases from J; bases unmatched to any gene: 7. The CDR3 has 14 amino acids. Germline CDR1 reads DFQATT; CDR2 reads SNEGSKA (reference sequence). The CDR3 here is CSADRTSGSHEQYF. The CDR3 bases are TGCAGTGCCGATCGGACTAGCGGGAGCCACGAGCAGTACTTC.

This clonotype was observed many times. The CDR3 DNA sequence: TGTGCCAGCAGTGAAGAGTCGGGGCGCGACACTGAAGCTTTCTTT. This sequence encodes CASSEESGRDTEAFF. The chain employs TRBV6-1 and TRBJ1-1, with a weak D call TRBD1 (5 bases). CDR1 and CDR2 from the germline V gene are MNHNS and SASEGT. Trimming took off 1 base at V and 3 bases at J, with 12 bases between the two ends. There are 15 residues in the CDR3.

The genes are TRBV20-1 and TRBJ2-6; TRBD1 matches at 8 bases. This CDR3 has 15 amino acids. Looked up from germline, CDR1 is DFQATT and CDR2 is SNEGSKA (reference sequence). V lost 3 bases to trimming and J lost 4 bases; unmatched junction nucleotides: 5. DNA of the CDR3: TGCAGTGCTAGCCTCAGGGGGCAAGGGGCCAACGTCCTGACTTTC. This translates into CSASLRGQGANVLTF.

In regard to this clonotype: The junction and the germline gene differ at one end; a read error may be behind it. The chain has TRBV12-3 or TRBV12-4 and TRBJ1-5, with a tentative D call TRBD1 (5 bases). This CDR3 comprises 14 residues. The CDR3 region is CSSSLRDSNQPQHF. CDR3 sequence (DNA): TGTTCCAGCAGTTTAAGGGACTCCAATCAGCCCCAGCATTTT.